This record covers a single T cell receptor beta chain. What antigen it recognizes has not been identified. No per-base quality is available; no much larger clone lies one base away. The sample belongs to a study of blood T cell repertoires in COVID-19 (dated by TCRdb to between 2020 and 2021). Regarding the complete study: The collaborator samples originated in the United States, Italy and Spain and spanned the acute and convalescent phases of COVID-19. The dataset comprised deeply sampled blood TCRbeta repertoires from subjects exposed to, actively infected with, or recovered from COVID-19. Nearly every sample came with metadata listing a de-identified subject ID, COVID-19 status, age in years and sex. The material from the prospective study consisted of cDNA or gDNA derived from T cells, B-cell-depleted T cells, or PBMCs. The repertoires were released in a freely available public database meant as a resource for research on the immune response to SARS-CoV-2. Samples came from the ongoing ImmuneRACE study (first 160 participants) plus 1,254 subjects from 6 global collaborators. Where HLA class I and class II types were available, the types were taken from metadata supplied by the sample provider, not from assay-based typing. Overall study results and their limits: The amount of clinical and demographic metadata varied by source and participant and was provided uncurated.

TCRbeta CDR3 regions were amplified from genomic DNA using the immunoSEQ Assay, a bias-controlled multiplex PCR. The authors' pipeline ran thus. The number of nucleated cells in each sample was estimated by amplification of reference gene primers within the assay. To quantify the absolute abundance of each unique TCRbeta CDR3 rearrangement, sequence reads were collapsed and filtered. For each sample, productive Simpson clonality was calculated as the square root of Simpson's diversity index across productive rearrangements. The table comes from immuneACCESS by way of TCRdb, which keeps in-frame sequences with V and J called. Part of the clones is missing from these tables; in studies checked, under half for an unresolved V gene and the rest for unknown reasons. V, J and clone size reflect that table, while D and trimming were determined from the DNA. Across this sample there are 150,000 to 200,000 clones, with 93% seen only once. The top ten clones comprise 2% of the sample.

Trimming takes 2 bases from V and 0 bases from J, and the germline ends sit 6 bases apart. From the cysteine through the phenylalanine, the CDR3 covers 14 amino acids. Solely the CDR3 DNA is kept, with 42 bases framed from the first base. The germline V gene yields SGHRS for CDR1 and YFSETQ for CDR2. In Seattle, one collaborating source enrolled patients while the infection was active and tracked those patients longitudinally over the course of disease. Collaborating institutions collected whole blood in K2EDTA tubes following their own protocols. Collaborator samples were shipped for TCRbeta analysis as frozen whole blood, isolated PBMCs, or DNA extracted from either sample type.

Sequences were obtained from peripheral blood. The receptor was derived from a woman in her sixties with COVID-19, enrolled during active disease. Recombination connected TRBV5-1 to TRBJ2-1; the D segment cannot be called with confidence. The nucleotide sequence reads as follows: TGCGCCAGCAGCTTTTCGTCCTCCTACAATGAGCAGTTCTTC. The translation is CASSFSSSYNEQFF.